The clone carrying this T cell receptor (beta chain) has more than one count but fewer than ten. Its specificity is not known. The data were taken from a study of beta chain features in type 1 diabetes. On the study more broadly: Across the samples, 107,917,701 sorted cells were examined in total. General study findings and limits: TCRB repertoires of naive, central memory and Treg cells appeared more similar among patients than among healthy donors.

The entirety of the isolated RNA underwent reverse transcription, so expressed TCRB transcripts were sequenced. Measured with immunoSEQ multiplex PCR; TCRdb has only the in-frame clones, and not every one. The top ten hold about 1.4% of the sample, which has about 9,400 clones, approximately 80% seen once. Deletions cut 0 bases from V and 6 bases from J, with 17 bases between. This CDR3 is built from 16 residues. The germline V gene encodes CDR1 MGHRA and CDR2 YSYEKL. The chain carries TRBV4-1 and TRBJ2-5, with no clear D. The sequencing input was Tregs from blood. The receptor's source is a woman younger than 35 in good health. The CDR3 bases are TGCGCCAGCAGCCAAGATCTTGCCAGAGGATTGAAGACCCAGTACTTC. It specifies CASSQDLARGLKTQYF.